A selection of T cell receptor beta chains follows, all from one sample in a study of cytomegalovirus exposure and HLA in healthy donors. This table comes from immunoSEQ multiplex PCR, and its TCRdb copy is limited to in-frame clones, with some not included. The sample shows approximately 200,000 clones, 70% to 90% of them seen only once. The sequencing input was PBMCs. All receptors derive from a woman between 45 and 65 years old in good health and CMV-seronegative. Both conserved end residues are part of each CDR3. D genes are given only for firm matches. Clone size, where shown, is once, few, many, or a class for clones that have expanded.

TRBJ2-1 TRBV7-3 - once TGTGCCAGCAGCTTAACTAGGAGCTCCTACAATGAGCAGTTCTTC CASSLTRSSYNEQFF
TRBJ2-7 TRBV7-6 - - TGTGCCAGCAGCTTATCTAATGTGTATCAGGGCGAGCAGTACTTC CASSLSNVYQGEQYF
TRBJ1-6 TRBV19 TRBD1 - TGTGCCAGTAGTAGCCGGGACAGGGTCAATTCACCCCTCCACTTT CASSSRDRVNSPLHF
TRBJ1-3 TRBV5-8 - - TGTGCCAGCAGCTTGCTTGGAAACACCATATATTTT CASSLLGNTIYF
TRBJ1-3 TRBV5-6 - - TGTGCCAGCAGCTTGTGGGCGAACTCTGGAAACACCATATATTTT CASSLWANSGNTIYF
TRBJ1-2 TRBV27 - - TGTGCCAGCACCTCAGACGGGAAGTACTACACCTTC CASTSDGKYYTF
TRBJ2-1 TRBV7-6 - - TGTGCCAGCAGCCAGGGGTCCTACAATGAGCAGTTCTTC CASSQGSYNEQFF
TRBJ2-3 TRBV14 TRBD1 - TGTGCCAGCAGCCAACGCAGGACAGGGTGGACAGATACGCAGTATTTT CASSQRRTGWTDTQYF
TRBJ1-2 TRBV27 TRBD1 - TGTGCCAGCAGTTTATTGGGACAGGCGTATGGCTACACCTTC CASSLLGQAYGYTF
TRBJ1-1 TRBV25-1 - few TGTGCCAGCAGTGAATCGCGGGGAGGGGGCACTGAAGCTTTCTTT CASSESRGGGTEAFF
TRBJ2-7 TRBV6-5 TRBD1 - TGTGCCAGCAGTTACTGGTCCGGGACAGGCACCTACGAGCAGTACTTC CASSYWSGTGTYEQYF
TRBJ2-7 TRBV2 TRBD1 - TGTGCCAGCAGCGGGGACAGTACTCCCTACGAGCAGTACTTC CASSGDSTPYEQYF
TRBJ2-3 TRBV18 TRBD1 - TGTGCCAGCTCACCTGACAGGGGGGGACCCACAGATACGCAGTATTTT CASSPDRGGPTDTQYF
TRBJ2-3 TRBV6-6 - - TGTGCCAGCTCCCCCCTCGGGGCTAGCGTCGAAGATACGCAGTATTTT CASSPLGASVEDTQYF
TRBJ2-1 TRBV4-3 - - TGCGCCAGCAGCCCCCCTAAGGGGCAGAGGACCTACAATGAGCAGTTCTTC CASSPPKGQRTYNEQFF
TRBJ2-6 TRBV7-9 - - TGTGCCAGCAGCTTAGGAGGGCAGTCTGGGGCCAACGTCCTGACTTTC CASSLGGQSGANVLTF
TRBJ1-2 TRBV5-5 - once TGTGCCAGCAGCCCCCGGGACATCGGTGGCTACACCTTC CASSPRDIGGYTF
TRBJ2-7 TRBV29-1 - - TGCAGCGGTGGAGCGGTACACCACCGACTTCGGCCCTACGAGCAGTACTTC CSGGAVHHRLRPYEQYF
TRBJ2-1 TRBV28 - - TGTGCCAGCAGTTTAGGGGCCGGCAGACCGAAAAATGAGCAGTTCTTC CASSLGAGRPKNEQFF
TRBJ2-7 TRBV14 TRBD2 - TGTGCCAGCAGCCAGGCCGGGACTAGCCTCTACGAGCAGTACTTC CASSQAGTSLYEQYF
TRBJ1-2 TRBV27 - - TGTGCCAGCAGCACCACCGCGGGGGACTATGGCTACACCTTC CASSTTAGDYGYTF
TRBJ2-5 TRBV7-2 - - TGTGCCAGCAGCTTAAGCTTGCAGGGTAAAGAGACCCAGTACTTC CASSLSLQGKETQYF
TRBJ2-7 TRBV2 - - TGTGCCAGCAGTGTGAACGAGGCCTACGAGCAGTACTTC CASSVNEAYEQYF
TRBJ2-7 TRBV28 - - TGTGCCAGCAGTTTACGTCGGCAGGGGTACGAGCAGTACTTC CASSLRRQGYEQYF
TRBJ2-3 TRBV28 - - TGTGCCAGCAGTTTTAGCCCTCTCACAGATACGCAGTATTTT CASSFSPLTDTQYF
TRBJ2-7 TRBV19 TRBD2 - TGTGCCAGTAGTATGTTGAGCGGGGTCGAGCAGTACTTC CASSMLSGVEQYF
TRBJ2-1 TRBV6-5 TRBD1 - TGTGCCAGCAGTGTCCACAGGGGGCTTAACAATGAGCAGTTCTTC CASSVHRGLNNEQFF
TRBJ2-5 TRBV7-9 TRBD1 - TGTGCCAGCAGCCACCGGGACAGGGGTAGGGAGACCCAGTACTTC CASSHRDRGRETQYF
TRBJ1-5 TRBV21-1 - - TGTGCCAGCAGTTCTCAGGGGGGCAATCAGCCCCAGCATTTT CASSSQGGNQPQHF
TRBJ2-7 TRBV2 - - TGTGCCAGCAAATTCGGGGAAACGGGGGAGCAGTACTTC CASKFGETGEQYF
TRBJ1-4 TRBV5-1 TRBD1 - TGCGCCAGCAGCTGGACAGGGAGGGATGAAAAACTGTTTTTT CASSWTGRDEKLFF
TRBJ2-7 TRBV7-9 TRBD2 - TGTGCCAGCAGCGACGCTCTAGCGGGAGGCCCGGGGGAGTACGAGCAGTACTTC CASSDALAGGPGEYEQYF
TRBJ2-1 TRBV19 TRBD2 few TGTGCCAGTAGTATGCTAGCGGGAGGGTACAATGAGCAGTTCTTC CASSMLAGGYNEQFF
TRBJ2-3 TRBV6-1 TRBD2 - TGTGCCAGCAGTGAACTTAGGACTAGCGGGAAGAGCACAGATACGCAGTATTTT CASSELRTSGKSTDTQYF
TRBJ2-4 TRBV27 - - TGTGCCAGCAGTTTACGAGGGAGTCCCAAAAACATTCAGTACTTC CASSLRGSPKNIQYF
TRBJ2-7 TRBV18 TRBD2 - TGTGCCAGCTCACCAACGGGGGGGAGGGGCGCAGGCTACGAGCAGTACTTC CASSPTGGRGAGYEQYF
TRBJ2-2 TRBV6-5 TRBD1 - TGTGCCAGCAGTCCCGGGACAGGGGGCCCCGGGGAGCTGTTTTTT CASSPGTGGPGELFF
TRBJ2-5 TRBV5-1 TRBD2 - TGCGCCAGCAGCTTGGTGGCGGGAGGGGTTGAAGAGACCCAGTACTTC CASSLVAGGVEETQYF
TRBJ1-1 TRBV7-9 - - TGTGTCAGCAGCTCATTGACACAAATGAACACTGAAGCTTTCTTT CVSSSLTQMNTEAFF
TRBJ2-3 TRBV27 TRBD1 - TGTGCCAGTAGTGGAGACAGGGGCACAGATACGCAGTATTTT CASSGDRGTDTQYF
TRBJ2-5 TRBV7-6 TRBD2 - TGTGCCAGCAGCTTCTCGACTAGCCAGGGAGAGACCCAGTACTTC CASSFSTSQGETQYF